A selection of T cell receptor beta chains follows, all from one sample in a study of shared clonotypes between healthy human individuals. Libraries were prepared by immunoSEQ multiplex PCR; TCRdb keeps only in-frame clonotypes and omits some of them. The table lists about 2.4 million clones, 90% to 95% of them singletons, with approximately 0.35% in the top ten. The sample comprised naive CD4+ T cells from PBMCs. These receptors all come from a young man in good health. Some clones in this sample may be carry-over from other donors' samples. The CDR3 runs from the conserved cysteine through the conserved F or W. A D gene is named only where the DNA matches it firmly.

v_call	cdr3_length	d_call	j_call	cdr3_nt	cdr3_aa
TRBV5-1	15	-	TRBJ2-1	TGCGCCAGCAGCCCGGACGAGGGGACTTACAATGAGCAGTTCTTC	CASSPDEGTYNEQFF
TRBV6-5	12	-	TRBJ2-3	TGTGCCAGCAGATGGGGCACAGATACGCAGTATTTT	CASRWGTDTQYF
TRBV4-1	16	TRBD1	TRBJ1-5	TGCGCCAGCAGTTCCACAGGGGAGAATAGCAATCAGCCCCAGCATTTT	CASSSTGENSNQPQHF
TRBV7-6	13	-	TRBJ1-1	TGTGCCAGCAGCCGATACCCGCGGACTGAAGCTTTCTTT	CASSRYPRTEAFF
TRBV6-4	19	-	TRBJ1-2	TGTGCCAGCAGTGACTCTGAATGGGCCGAACAGGATACTAACTATGGCTACACCTTC	CASSDSEWAEQDTNYGYTF
TRBV9	15	-	TRBJ2-1	TGTGCCAGCAGCCCAGGACACGGGAGATCCAATGAGCAGTTCTTC	CASSPGHGRSNEQFF
TRBV7-2	17	TRBD1	TRBJ1-1	TGTGCCAGCAGTATCCGAGGACAGGGGGCTGGAAACACTGAAGCTTTCTTT	CASSIRGQGAGNTEAFF
TRBV7-9	14	TRBD1	TRBJ2-1	TGTGCCAGCAGCCTATGGACAGGGAACAATGAGCAGTTCTTC	CASSLWTGNNEQFF
TRBV5-4	14	-	TRBJ1-4	TGTGCCAGCAGCTTGTACAGAACTAATGAAAAACTGTTTTTT	CASSLYRTNEKLFF
TRBV12-5	16	TRBD2	TRBJ2-3	TGTGCTAGTGGTTTGGGGCAAGCGGGGTACACAGATACGCAGTATTTT	CASGLGQAGYTDTQYF